This record concerns one T cell receptor (beta chain) sequence. This entry comes from a study of shared clonotypes between healthy human individuals. Study overall: Donor composition was two women and three men, aged 18 to 49. Each donor contributed plates that comprised three CD4 naive, three CD4 memory, two CD8 naive and one CD8 memory.

The germline gives CDR1 LGHNA, CDR2 YSLEER. Between the trimmed V and J ends, which lost 2 bases and 3 bases, there was a span of 8 bases. This CDR3 comprises 13 residues. Only in-frame clones appear in the TCRdb table, and some are missing; sequencing was by immunoSEQ multiplex PCR. The sample holds 650,000 to 800,000 clones, 90% to 95% seen once. Naive CD8 cells were CD45RO-negative, positively selected for CCR7, excluding terminally differentiated effector memory CD45RA+ cells. Sequenced material: naive CD8+ T cells sorted from blood. The V and J genes are TRBV4-3 and TRBJ2-7, with D uncertain. This TCR was recovered from a man between 25 and 39 years old in good health. CDR3 amino acids: CASSQSDSYEQYF. CDR3 coding DNA: TGCGCCAGCAGCCAATCTGATAGCTACGAGCAGTACTTC.